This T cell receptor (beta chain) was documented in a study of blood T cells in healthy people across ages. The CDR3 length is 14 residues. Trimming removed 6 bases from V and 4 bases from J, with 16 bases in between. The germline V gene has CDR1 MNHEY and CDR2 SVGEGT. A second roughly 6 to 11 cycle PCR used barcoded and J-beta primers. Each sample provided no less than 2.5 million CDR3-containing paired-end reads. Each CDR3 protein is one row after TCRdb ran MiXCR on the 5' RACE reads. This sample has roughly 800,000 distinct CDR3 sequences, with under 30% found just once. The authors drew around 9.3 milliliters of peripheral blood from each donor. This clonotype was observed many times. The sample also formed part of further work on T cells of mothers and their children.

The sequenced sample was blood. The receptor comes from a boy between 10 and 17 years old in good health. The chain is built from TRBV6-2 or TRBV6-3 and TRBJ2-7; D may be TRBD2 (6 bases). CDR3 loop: CASSPPAGAYEQYF. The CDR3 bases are TGTGCCAGCAGCCCCCCAGCGGGCGCTTACGAGCAGTACTTC.